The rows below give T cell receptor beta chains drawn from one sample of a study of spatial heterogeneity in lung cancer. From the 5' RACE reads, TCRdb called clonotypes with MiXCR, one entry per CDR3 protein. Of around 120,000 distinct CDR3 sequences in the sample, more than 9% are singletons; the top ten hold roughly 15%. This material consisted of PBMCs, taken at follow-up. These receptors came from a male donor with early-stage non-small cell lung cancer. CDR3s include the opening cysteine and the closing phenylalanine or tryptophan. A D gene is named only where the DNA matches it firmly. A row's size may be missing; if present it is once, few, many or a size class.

CSARWQGIGYTF	TGCAGTGCTAGATGGCAGGGGATCGGCTACACCTTC	few	TRBJ1-2	TRBV20-1	.
CSARVPGLDTGELFF	TGCAGTGCTAGAGTTCCAGGACTAGACACCGGGGAGCTGTTTTTT	.	TRBJ2-2	TRBV20-1	TRBD2
CASSHRDRNIQYF	TGTGCCAGCAGTCACCGGGACAGAAACATTCAGTACTTC	.	TRBJ2-4	TRBV12-3/TRBV12-4	TRBD1
CASSSGQAQNEKLFF	TGTGCCAGCAGCTCGGGACAGGCCCAAAATGAAAAACTGTTTTTT	few	TRBJ1-4	TRBV7-9	TRBD1
CASSGIRFVRDGKSTDTQYF	TGTGCCAGCAGCGGGATACGATTCGTCCGGGACGGGAAGAGCACAGATACGCAGTATTTT	.	TRBJ2-3	TRBV6-2/TRBV6-3	.
CASSPRRRQGADEQYF	TGCGCCAGCAGCCCAAGACGAAGACAGGGGGCAGATGAGCAGTACTTC	.	TRBJ2-7	TRBV5-1	TRBD1
CSVEAPRTHGYTF	TGCAGCGTTGAAGCCCCACGTACCCATGGCTACACCTTC	few	TRBJ1-2	TRBV29-1	.
CSARDPLGAVGYTF	TGCAGTGCTAGAGATCCTTTAGGGGCAGTCGGCTACACCTTC	.	TRBJ1-2	TRBV20-1	.
CSAREGIQPQHF	TGCAGTGCTAGAGAAGGGATTCAGCCCCAGCATTTT	.	TRBJ1-5	TRBV20-1	.
CASSSGTSGVISYEQYF	TGTGCCAGTAGTTCCGGGACTAGCGGGGTAATCTCCTACGAGCAGTACTTC	.	TRBJ2-7	TRBV19	TRBD2
CASSYASGEETQYF	TGTGCCAGCAGTTACGCTAGCGGGGAAGAGACCCAGTACTTC	few	TRBJ2-5	TRBV28	TRBD2
CASSVGRGEKLFF	TGTGCCAGCAGTGTCGGCCGAGGAGAAAAACTGTTTTTT	.	TRBJ1-4	TRBV2	.
CASSFGQEGFF	TGTGCCAGCAGTTTTGGACAGGAGGGGTTCTTC	many	TRBJ2-1	TRBV28	.
CASAPGWSSYEQYF	TGTGCCAGCGCCCCAGGGTGGAGCTCCTACGAGCAGTACTTC	few	TRBJ2-7	TRBV3-1	.
CSALHSGRPGNTIYF	TGCAGTGCTTTACACTCAGGGAGACCTGGAAACACCATATATTTT	.	TRBJ1-3	TRBV20-1	.
CASSEAGVSGETQYF	TGCGCCAGCAGTGAGGCGGGGGTGTCAGGAGAGACCCAGTACTTC	.	TRBJ2-5	TRBV10-1	TRBD2
CASSQEGVGVTGELFF	TGTGCCAGCAGCCAAGAAGGGGTAGGCGTCACCGGGGAGCTGTTTTTT	many	TRBJ2-2	TRBV4-2	.
CASSLWGTGDYEQYF	TGTGCCAGCAGTTTATGGGGGACAGGGGACTACGAGCAGTACTTC	few	TRBJ2-7	TRBV12-3/TRBV12-4	TRBD1
CASSFRGVIISPLHF	TGTGCCAGCAGTTTCCGTGGGGTAATAATTTCACCCCTCCACTTT	.	TRBJ1-6	TRBV28	.
CAISDRVATDTQYF	TGTGCCATCAGTGACAGGGTAGCCACAGATACGCAGTATTTT	few	TRBJ2-3	TRBV10-3	.
CSARDSDSSSYNSPLHF	TGCAGTGCTAGAGATTCGGACAGCAGCTCCTATAATTCACCCCTCCACTTT	many	TRBJ1-6	TRBV20-1	.
CSARTGVSYEQYF	TGCAGCGCTAGAACTGGGGTCTCCTACGAGCAGTACTTC	many	TRBJ2-7	TRBV29-1	.
CASSYSGQGSAEAFF	TGTGCCAGCAGTTACTCGGGACAGGGGTCGGCTGAAGCTTTCTTT	few	TRBJ1-1	TRBV6-5	TRBD1
CASSEQAYQPQHF	TGTGCCAGTAGTGAGCAGGCGTATCAGCCCCAGCATTTT	many	TRBJ1-5	TRBV19	.
CASSLRVTEAFF	TGTGCCAGCAGTTTACGGGTTACTGAAGCTTTCTTT	many	TRBJ1-1	TRBV12-3/TRBV12-4	.
CASSLILKQAQYF	TGTGCCAGCAGTTTAATTCTGAAACAGGCCCAGTACTTC	.	TRBJ2-5	TRBV28	.
CASSSKLGGSRSYEQYF	TGTGCCAGCAGCTCGAAACTAGGGGGTAGCCGAAGCTACGAGCAGTACTTC	many	TRBJ2-7	TRBV3-1	.
CASSDGQGDTYEQYF	TGTGCCAGCAGCGATGGACAGGGGGATACCTACGAGCAGTACTTC	few	TRBJ2-7	TRBV9	TRBD1
CASSFKVDNEQFF	TGTGCCAGCAGCTTTAAAGTGGACAATGAGCAGTTCTTC	.	TRBJ2-1	TRBV7-3	.
CASSFSGPLYEQYF	TGTGCCAGCAGCTTTAGCGGGCCACTTTACGAGCAGTACTTC	many	TRBJ2-7	TRBV25-1	TRBD2
CASSNPGGAINTQYF	TGTGCCAGCAGCAACCCCGGGGGGGCTATCAATACGCAGTATTTT	.	TRBJ2-3	TRBV5-6	TRBD2
CASSRFGQDVNSPLHF	TGTGCCAGCAGTCGCTTTGGACAGGACGTAAATTCACCCCTCCACTTT	.	TRBJ1-6	TRBV6-5	TRBD1
CASSEADSVARSPLHF	TGTGCCAGCAGTGAAGCGGACAGTGTGGCGCGTTCACCCCTCCACTTT	many	TRBJ1-6	TRBV2	.
CASSQYREVTEAFF	TGCGCCAGCAGCCAATACAGGGAAGTAACTGAAGCTTTCTTT	.	TRBJ1-1	TRBV4-1	.
CASSSRTGRSEAFF	TGTGCCAGCAGCTCTAGGACAGGGCGGAGTGAAGCTTTCTTT	.	TRBJ1-1	TRBV5-8	TRBD1
CASSLASSGREFF	TGTGCCAGCAGCTTGGCCTCTAGCGGGCGGGAGTTCTTC	.	TRBJ2-1	TRBV5-4	TRBD2
CATSGAGNQPQHF	TGTGCCACCAGTGGGGCAGGCAATCAGCCCCAGCATTTT	many	TRBJ1-5	TRBV24-1	.
CASSLGDRVAQPQHF	TGTGCCAGCAGTTTAGGCGACAGGGTAGCTCAGCCCCAGCATTTT	.	TRBJ1-5	TRBV28	TRBD1
CASRRETEAFF	TGTGCCAGCAGAAGAGAAACTGAAGCTTTCTTT	.	TRBJ1-1	TRBV7-9	.
CASRDTDIEAFF	TGTGCCAGCCGGGACACCGATATTGAAGCTTTCTTT	few	TRBJ1-1	TRBV7-9	.
CASSPRTSGGRYNEQFF	TGTGCCAGCAGCCCGAGGACTAGCGGGGGGAGGTACAATGAGCAGTTCTTC	few	TRBJ2-1	TRBV7-2	TRBD2
CASSRNLALHF	TGTGCCAGCTCTAGAAACTTGGCCCTCCACTTT	medium-sized	TRBJ1-6	TRBV28	.
CASSVDLGKTEAFF	TGTGCCAGCAGCGTGGACCTCGGAAAAACTGAAGCTTTCTTT	many	TRBJ1-1	TRBV9	.
CASSRPDGAKNIQYF	TGTGCCAGCAGCCGCCCAGACGGAGCCAAAAACATTCAGTACTTC	many	TRBJ2-4	TRBV7-2	.
CASSLGTPGTYEQYF	TGTGCCAGTAGTTTAGGGACCCCCGGGACCTACGAGCAGTACTTC	few	TRBJ2-7	TRBV28	.
CASSVGTGRGNEQFF	TGTGCCAGCAGCGTAGGGACAGGGCGGGGGAATGAGCAGTTCTTC	many	TRBJ2-1	TRBV9	.